The rows below give T cell receptor beta chains drawn from one sample of a study of blood T cells in healthy people across ages. MiXCR, applied by TCRdb to the 5' RACE reads, yields one record per CDR3 protein. The profile covers around 870,000 distinct CDR3 sequences, with 25% to 35% appearing a single time and 17% taken by the ten largest. The sequenced material came from blood. These receptor sequences come from an elderly woman in good health. The CDR3 runs from the conserved cysteine through the conserved F or W. D genes are given only for firm matches. Part of the rows lack a size; the others show once, few, many or a class for expanded clones.

j_call,d_call,clone_size,v_call,cdr3_aa,cdr3_nt
TRBJ1-2,-,many,TRBV7-2,CASSNQLSGDGYTF,TGTGCCAGCAGCAACCAACTGTCAGGGGACGGCTACACCTTC
TRBJ2-7,-,many,TRBV28,CASSSVVWEQYF,TGTGCCAGCAGTTCGGTGGTGTGGGAGCAGTACTTC
TRBJ2-7,-,many,TRBV13,CASSLLGAPNEQYF,TGTGCCAGCAGCTTATTAGGGGCCCCTAACGAGCAGTACTTC
TRBJ1-1,-,many,TRBV12-3/TRBV12-4,CASSLFAEGAFF,TGTGCCAGCAGTTTGTTCGCAGAGGGAGCTTTCTTT
TRBJ1-2,-,-,TRBV7-8,CASSFGTLNYGYTF,TGTGCCAGCAGCTTTGGAACCCTAAACTATGGCTACACCTTC
TRBJ1-1,-,-,TRBV3-1,CASGRDSNTEAFF,TGTGCCAGCGGCAGGGATTCGAACACTGAAGCTTTCTTT
TRBJ2-5,-,once,TRBV12-3/TRBV12-4,CASNLRGGPLKTQYF,TGTGCCAGCAATCTTCGTGGGGGGCCGTTAAAGACCCAGTACTTC
TRBJ1-1,TRBD1,few,TRBV20-1,CSANRDRILNTEAFF,TGCAGTGCAAACCGGGACAGGATTTTGAACACTGAAGCTTTCTTT
TRBJ2-7,TRBD1,many,TRBV7-6,CASSANRGYEQYF,TGTGCCAGCAGCGCCAACAGGGGTTACGAGCAGTACTTC
TRBJ1-2,-,few,TRBV24-1,CATSDPSGNGYTF,TGTGCCACCAGTGATCCCTCAGGCAATGGCTACACCTTC
TRBJ1-1,-,-,TRBV6-2/TRBV6-3,CASSYSIGVYGNTEAFF,TGTGCCAGCAGTTACTCGATAGGCGTCTACGGGAACACTGAAGCTTTCTTT
TRBJ2-5,-,-,TRBV29-1,CSVEPPGSDNEQYF,TGCAGCGTTGAACCCCCCGGGAGTGACAATGAGCAGTACTTC